Below are 6 T cell receptor beta chains sequenced from a single sample in a study of OX40 agonist ivuxolimab in advanced cancers. The repertoire was sequenced with immunoSEQ multiplex PCR; TCRdb's copy has only in-frame clones and lacks some. The sample comprises 70,000 to 95,000 clones, about 90% of which are singletons, and 3.5% to 5% rests with the top ten. Sequences were derived from CD4+ or CD8+ T cells sorted from blood, sampled in a trial of the OX40 agonist ivuxolimab. The source of these receptors is an adult with an advanced solid tumor such as melanoma, head and neck, liver or kidney cancer.

The chain has TRBV4-1 and TRBJ2-5; 10 nucleotides line up with TRBD1. J gave up 1 base and V 4 bases, and 6 bases lay outside the gene matches. The germline gives CDR1 MGHRA, CDR2 YSYEKL. The CDR3 has 16 residues. The CDR3 sequence is CASSRGTGVLQETQYF. The CDR3 bases are TGCGCCAGCAGCCGCGGGACAGGGGTTCTCCAAGAGACCCAGTACTTC.

The chain has TRBV9 and TRBJ1-2; weak D call: TRBD1 (6 bases). The V end lost 0 bases, the J end lost 0 bases, and 9 bases lay between the germline ends. The CDR3 sequence is 15 residues long. CDR1 and CDR2 (germline): SGDLS, YYNGEE. CDR3 DNA: TGTGCCAGCAGCGTAGCGGGGGGCACTAACTATGGCTACACCTTC. This sequence encodes CASSVAGGTNYGYTF.

The V call is TRBV4-1, the J call TRBJ2-2; D is perhaps TRBD2 (5 bases). The CDR3 has 15 residues. V lost 3 bases and J lost 0, with 8 bases in between. Germline loops: CDR1 MGHRA, CDR2 YSYEKL. CDR3 sequence reads: CASSHYGTNTGELFF. Here the CDR3 DNA reads TGCGCCAGCAGCCACTACGGGACGAACACCGGGGAGCTGTTTTTT.

The chain couples TRBV18 to TRBJ2-4, with a weak D call TRBD2 (6 bases). The germline gives CDR1 KGHSH, CDR2 LQKENI. The length of the CDR3 is 12 residues. V dropped 4 bases and J dropped 15 bases, with 16 bases sitting between them. CDR3 sequence (DNA): TGTGCCAGCTCACAGGGGACCGAAGCGGGGTACTTC. Protein: CASSQGTEAGYF.

This clone was seen a single time. V gene TRBV2 combines with J gene TRBJ2-5; D unresolved. V dropped 7 bases and J dropped 3 bases, with 6 bases sitting between them. Germline loops: CDR1 SNHLY, CDR2 FYNNEI. This CDR3 comprises 11 residues. The CDR3 DNA follows: TGTGCCAGCAAAGCTGAAGAGACCCAGTACTTC. Protein sequence: CASKAEETQYF.

The rearrangement joins TRBV7-2 to TRBJ2-5, with D tentatively TRBD1 (6 bases). The germline gives CDR1 SGHTA, CDR2 FQGNSA. V was pared by 2 bases and J by 3 bases, with 7 bases between. CDR3 length: 13 amino acids. The CDR3 nucleotides read TGTGCCAGCAGCTTACACAGGGAAGAGACCCAGTACTTC. Translated: CASSLHREETQYF. Combining the CDR3 with reference TRBV7-2 and TRBJ2-5 gives the whole variable domain GAGVSQSPSNKVTEKGKDVELRCDPISGHTALYWYRQSLGQGLEFLIYFQGNSAPDKSGLPSDRFSAERTGGSVSTLTIQRTQQEDSAVYLCASSLHREETQYFGPGTRLLVL.